A single TCR beta chain is shown here with its context. The sample originates from a study of CD8+ T cells in alopecia areata. Following extraction, RNA underwent reverse transcription to cDNA, which served as the sequencing template. Sequencing used immunoSEQ multiplex PCR; TCRdb keeps in-frame clones, though not all of them. The table records around 290,000 clones, over 45% of them present only once. Noted treatment: oral pan-JAK inhibitor, 5-10 mg twice daily. The receptor was isolated from a human donor with alopecia areata. The sequencing here drew on CD4+ T cells sorted from blood, taken at week 24, from a patient treated with tofacitinib.

The DNA of the CDR3 is TGTGCCAGCAGCCTTCGACTAGCGGGGGTTTCCAACGAGCAGTACTTC. This encodes CASSLRLAGVSNEQYF. The rearrangement uses TRBV27 and TRBJ2-7, with 12 bases aligning to TRBD2. The V segment lost 6 bases and the J segment 5 bases; nucleotides outside the gene matches: 11. In germline, CDR1 is MNHEY, CDR2 SMNVEV (reference sequence). The CDR3 spans 16 residues.